This TCR beta chain originates from a study of T cells in tuberculosis (dated by TCRdb to the late 2010s). About the investigation overall: In the study, CD1B tetramers and high-throughput TCR immunosequencing were combined to characterize T cells specific for the mycobacterial lipid antigen glucose monomycolate (GMM). In a South African clinical cohort, IGRA-negative adolescents, IGRA-positive adolescents with latent tuberculosis and adults with active tuberculosis were compared, with more than 8 people in each group. PBMC from active tuberculosis patients were archived either before standard anti-tuberculosis treatment began or within 7 days of its start. Results the study describes overall, beyond this receptor: Shorter CDR3-alpha lengths in active tuberculosis patients partly drove the smaller NN-distances, and the TCR-beta difference was not statistically significant. Clinical samples were chosen by availability of cryopreserved specimens, and active tuberculosis cases were adults while controls were adolescents. A classifier using the diverse GMM-specific repertoire reached approximately 90% accuracy (AUROC roughly 0.9), compared with approximately 70% accuracy using GEM motif frequencies. Active tuberculosis TCR-alpha repertoires showed smaller mean NN-distances to GMM-specific TCRs than IGRA-negative controls, suggesting clonal expansion of these TCRs.

The CDR3, cysteine through phenylalanine, is 14 amino acids long. The entry retains the CDR3 DNA only, 42 bases that are in frame from base 1. Cut back by 7 bases and 15 bases, the V and J ends lie 25 bases apart. CDR1 and CDR2 are read off the germline V gene (reference sequence) as MNHNY and SVGAGI. Note on this clone: The antigen it recognizes is unknown. No much larger clone is present one base from it, and per-base qualities are unavailable.

The sample's time point, from its label and the paper: new active TB diagnosis, blood taken before or within 7 days of starting treatment. Active tuberculosis patients were HIV-seronegative South African adults aged 18 years or older with a new diagnosis. Confirmation of active tuberculosis was obtained by positive sputum smear microscopy and/or positive M. tuberculosis culture. Immunosequencing was performed on unsorted cryopreserved PBMC and covered around 100,000 T cells per clinical donor on average. TCR libraries were generated with the immunoSEQ multiplex PCR assay, using TCR-beta and/or TCR-alpha/delta assays for each sample. Amplified TCR libraries were sequenced on the Illumina high-throughput platform. The original pipeline was this. Clustering and dimensionality reduction relied on pairwise TCRdist distances among GMM-specific receptors from T cells that were either sorted ex vivo or expanded in vitro. Each clinical repertoire was assigned a mean NN-distance score, defined as the average TCRdist to the nearest 10% of tetramer-positive reference sequences. GEM TCR motif frequency was calculated as the fraction of unique TCRs that matched known GEM sequences in V/J usage and CDR3 length. Active tuberculosis was classified by linear discriminant analysis with leave-one-out cross-validation, implemented in scikit-learn. The source is immuneACCESS, and TCRdb retained only in-frame sequences with V and J called. Part of the clones is not carried over; for the studies checked, unresolved V genes explain less than half of this, and the remainder is unexplained. The DNA gave D and trimming, while V, J and clone size come from that table. The sample yields around 30,000 clones; 80% to 95% were counted once. Jointly, the top ten make up over 9.5% of the sample.

This receptor was taken from an adult with tuberculosis. The sample was PBMCs, taken at tuberculosis diagnosis. Rearrangement joined TRBV6-6 to TRBJ2-1; TRBD1 is a weak D gene call, 10 bases matching. This receptor has the CDR3 CASIPEPSGTGAFF. The nucleotides read TGTGCCAGCATTCCGGAGCCTAGCGGGACAGGGGCGTTCTTC.